A selection of T cell receptor beta chains follows, all from one sample in a study of T cells after yellow fever vaccination. TCRdb analysed the 5' RACE reads with MiXCR anew, one entry per CDR3 protein. The data contain approximately 110,000 distinct CDR3 sequences, 8% to 9.5% of them singletons. The input for sequencing was CD8+ T cells sorted from PBMCs, taken 45 days after the yellow fever booster vaccination. The receptors were sampled from a man aged 30-40 years who received the YFV17D yellow fever vaccine. The CDR3 runs from the conserved cysteine through the conserved F or W. D genes are given only for firm matches. Clone size is stated in some rows and not others, as once, few, many or a class when expanded.

TRBJ1-1 NA few TRBV30 CAWGPFGTEAFF TGTGCCTGGGGACCCTTTGGCACTGAAGCTTTCTTT
TRBJ2-7 NA many TRBV7-2 CASSLGAGYSYEQYF TGTGCCAGCAGCTTAGGGGCGGGGTACTCCTACGAGCAGTACTTC
TRBJ2-3 NA many TRBV7-6 CASSLAGLGYTDTQYF TGTGCCAGCAGCTTAGCAGGGTTAGGGTACACAGATACGCAGTATTTT
TRBJ1-1 TRBD1 NA TRBV30 CAWSGDRDPTEAFF TGTGCCTGGAGCGGCGACAGGGATCCCACTGAAGCTTTCTTT
TRBJ2-1 NA many TRBV5-1 CASRPPGPHNEQFF TGCGCCAGCCGACCCCCGGGACCTCACAATGAGCAGTTCTTC
TRBJ2-3 NA many TRBV5-1 CASSLGVRGSATDTQYF TGCGCCAGCAGCTTGGGGGTCCGCGGTTCTGCCACAGATACGCAGTATTTT
TRBJ2-7 TRBD2 few TRBV30 CAWNGGGPWEQYF TGTGCCTGGAACGGGGGAGGGCCTTGGGAGCAGTACTTC
TRBJ2-1 TRBD2 few TRBV7-7 CASSLFLAGMNEQFF TGTGCCAGCAGCTTATTTTTAGCGGGGATGAATGAGCAGTTCTTC
TRBJ2-5 NA many TRBV4-1 CASSQPGEGRPQYF TGCGCCAGCAGCCAACCGGGAGAAGGGAGACCCCAGTACTTC
TRBJ2-1 TRBD2 many TRBV6-1 CASSEGLAAYYNEQFF TGTGCCAGCAGTGAGGGACTAGCGGCCTACTACAATGAGCAGTTCTTC
TRBJ1-5 NA many TRBV6-2/TRBV6-3 CASSYSILSDQPQHF TGTGCCAGCAGTTACTCGATACTGTCAGATCAGCCCCAGCATTTT
TRBJ2-5 TRBD2 NA TRBV20-1 CSARETSGLETQYF TGCAGTGCTCGGGAGACTAGCGGGTTAGAGACCCAGTACTTC
TRBJ1-5 NA many TRBV10-3 CAISEDGRGLSQPQHF TGTGCCATCAGTGAGGACGGCAGGGGATTGAGTCAGCCCCAGCATTTT
TRBJ2-7 NA many TRBV6-5 CASSYGGLYEQYF TGTGCCAGCAGTTACGGGGGCCTCTACGAGCAGTACTTC
TRBJ1-3 NA many TRBV12-3/TRBV12-4 CASSFTPGRSSGNTIYF TGTGCCAGCAGCTTCACTCCCGGACGGAGCTCTGGAAACACCATATATTTT
TRBJ2-1 TRBD2 NA TRBV19 CASSSSSASGPRPRVNEQFF TGTGCCAGTAGCTCCTCGTCGGCTAGCGGGCCACGCCCTAGAGTCAATGAGCAGTTCTTC
TRBJ2-6 NA many TRBV6-6 CAAFSGANVLTF TGCGCGGCATTCTCGGGGGCCAACGTCCTGACTTTC
TRBJ2-7 NA many TRBV9 CASSVGELTFYEQYF TGTGCCAGCAGCGTAGGGGAACTTACCTTCTACGAGCAGTACTTC
TRBJ2-7 NA many TRBV27 CASRTGETYEQYF TGTGCCAGCCGGACCGGGGAGACCTACGAGCAGTACTTC
TRBJ2-2 TRBD2 many TRBV28 CASSFGTRPGELFF TGTGCCAGCAGTTTCGGGACTAGGCCCGGGGAGCTGTTTTTT
TRBJ2-5 NA many TRBV7-9 CASYDSPQETQYF TGTGCCAGCTATGACAGTCCTCAAGAGACCCAGTACTTC
TRBJ2-7 NA many TRBV20-1 CSARNYEQYF TGCAGTGCTAGAAACTACGAGCAGTACTTC
TRBJ2-3 TRBD1 many TRBV7-8 CASSLDRANTDTQYF TGTGCCAGCAGCTTGGACAGGGCGAACACAGATACGCAGTATTTT
TRBJ2-1 NA few TRBV6-5 CASSSTGTELPRAYNEQFF TGTGCCAGCAGTTCTACTGGGACCGAGTTGCCGCGGGCCTACAATGAGCAGTTCTTC
TRBJ1-6 NA many TRBV25-1 CASSSPGLGGNSPLHF TGTGCCAGCAGTTCCCCGGGACTCGGGGGGAATTCACCCCTCCACTTT
TRBJ1-1 NA many TRBV12-3/TRBV12-4 CASSAGSNPEAFF TGTGCCAGCAGTGCCGGCAGCAACCCTGAAGCTTTCTTT
TRBJ2-1 NA many TRBV12-3/TRBV12-4 CASSPLGGGGREQFF TGTGCCAGCAGTCCGTTAGGGGGAGGGGGGAGAGAGCAGTTCTTC
TRBJ2-1 NA many TRBV10-3 CAISESWRGSYNEQFF TGTGCCATCAGTGAGTCGTGGCGGGGCTCCTACAATGAGCAGTTCTTC
TRBJ1-5 NA many TRBV7-9 CASSLAGGDQPQHF TGTGCCAGCAGCTTAGCAGGAGGGGATCAGCCCCAGCATTTT
TRBJ1-2 NA once TRBV6-2/TRBV6-3 CASSYGLSGYTF TGTGCCAGCAGTTACGGATTGAGCGGCTACACCTTC
TRBJ2-5 NA NA TRBV5-1 CASTRGGGGETQYF TGCGCCAGCACCCGTGGAGGGGGCGGGGAGACCCAGTACTTC
TRBJ1-2 NA many TRBV15 CATSRAADIYGYTF TGTGCCACCAGCAGAGCGGCAGACATATATGGCTACACCTTC
TRBJ2-7 NA NA TRBV7-9 CASSLAFRDEQYF TGTGCCAGCAGCTTAGCGTTCAGGGACGAGCAGTACTTC
TRBJ2-7 TRBD2 many TRBV9 CASSVTAGLASEQYF TGTGCCAGCAGCGTAACCGCCGGACTAGCTTCCGAGCAGTACTTC
TRBJ2-1 NA many TRBV7-6 CASGPGFEQFF TGTGCCAGCGGCCCCGGATTTGAGCAGTTCTTC
TRBJ2-3 NA many TRBV9 CASSVDYTDTQYF TGTGCCAGCAGCGTGGACTACACAGATACGCAGTATTTT
TRBJ1-1 NA many TRBV27 CASSIRYPVNTEAFF TGTGCCAGCAGTATACGTTACCCAGTGAACACTGAAGCTTTCTTT
TRBJ2-7 TRBD2 many TRBV15 CATSRDSQLAGVRQYF TGTGCCACCAGCAGAGACTCTCAGTTAGCGGGAGTGCGGCAGTACTTC
TRBJ2-1 TRBD2 many TRBV9 CASTRTSGSSYNEQFF TGTGCCAGCACTAGGACTAGCGGGAGTTCCTACAATGAGCAGTTCTTC
TRBJ2-1 NA many TRBV5-1 CASSLNPGSRSYNEQFF TGCGCCAGCAGCTTGAATCCGGGGTCCCGCTCCTACAATGAGCAGTTCTTC
TRBJ2-5 NA many TRBV27 CASRPPGLQETQYF TGTGCCAGCCGCCCTCCGGGGCTCCAAGAGACCCAGTACTTC
TRBJ2-7 NA many TRBV6-2/TRBV6-3 CASSSIRETYEQYF TGTGCCAGCAGTTCAATCAGGGAGACCTACGAGCAGTACTTC
TRBJ2-1 NA NA TRBV28 CASSLGNPLYNEQFF TGTGCCAGCAGTTTGGGTAACCCCCTATACAATGAGCAGTTCTTC
TRBJ1-1 NA many TRBV12-3/TRBV12-4 CASSPVAGYEAFF TGTGCCAGCAGTCCCGTCGCGGGGTATGAAGCTTTCTTT
TRBJ2-3 NA NA TRBV11-2 CASSLDLLALDTQYF TGTGCCAGCAGCTTAGATCTCCTAGCGTTAGATACGCAGTATTTT
TRBJ2-6 NA few TRBV9 CASSVERNSSGGANVLTF TGTGCCAGCAGCGTAGAACGGAACAGCTCGGGTGGGGCCAACGTCCTGACTTTC
TRBJ1-2 NA few TRBV7-9 CASSPEADSLYGYTF TGTGCCAGCAGCCCGGAGGCGGACAGTCTCTATGGCTACACCTTC
TRBJ2-7 NA NA TRBV7-2 CASSLGGGQEISYEQYF TGTGCCAGCAGCTTAGGGGGGGGCCAGGAAATTTCCTACGAGCAGTACTTC
TRBJ2-7 NA many TRBV20-1 CSAIMSEQYF TGCAGTGCTATAATGTCGGAGCAGTACTTC
TRBJ2-1 NA many TRBV20-1 CSAGKLTDTSYNEQFF TGCAGTGCAGGAAAATTGACTGATACCTCCTACAATGAGCAGTTCTTC
TRBJ2-5 NA many TRBV9 CASSADRAETQYF TGTGCCAGCAGCGCGGACAGAGCAGAGACCCAGTACTTC
TRBJ2-2 NA NA TRBV7-8 CASSFLAPAVGELFF TGTGCCAGCAGCTTTTTGGCCCCGGCCGTCGGGGAGCTGTTTTTT
TRBJ2-7 TRBD1 NA TRBV20-1 CSARARGQGTFEQYF TGCAGTGCTAGAGCAAGGGGACAGGGGACGTTCGAGCAGTACTTC
TRBJ2-7 TRBD1 many TRBV4-1 CASSQVAGGNYEQYF TGCGCCAGCAGCCAAGTGGCAGGGGGCAACTACGAGCAGTACTTC
TRBJ2-3 NA many TRBV29-1 CSGSGTATDTQYF TGCAGCGGATCCGGGACCGCAACAGATACGCAGTATTTT
TRBJ1-4 NA few TRBV4-1 CASSQDVLEATNEKLFF TGCGCCAGCAGCCAAGACGTCCTGGAGGCAACTAATGAAAAACTGTTTTTT
TRBJ2-1 TRBD1 few TRBV28 CASRGQGSYNEQFF TGTGCCAGCAGGGGACAGGGCTCCTACAATGAGCAGTTCTTC
TRBJ1-3 NA many TRBV3-1 CASSQDLGTGNTIYF TGTGCCAGCAGCCAAGATCTCGGGACTGGAAACACCATATATTTT
TRBJ2-1 NA many TRBV7-9 CASSSNRVYEQFF TGTGCCAGCAGCTCAAATCGGGTATATGAGCAGTTCTTC